This is a list of T cell receptor beta chains from one sample in a study of cytomegalovirus exposure and HLA in healthy donors. Sequencing used immunoSEQ multiplex PCR; TCRdb keeps in-frame clones, though not all of them. The data show around 160,000 clones, around 80% seen once. Sequencing was carried out using PBMCs. These receptors came from a male donor in good health and CMV-seropositive. The CDR3 runs from the conserved cysteine through the conserved F or W. D genes are given only for firm matches. Clone size is stated in some rows and not others, as once, few, many or a class when expanded.

v_call: TRBV10-3; d_call: .; j_call: TRBJ2-7; clone_size: .; cdr3_aa: CAISESVQTYEQYF; cdr3_nt: TGTGCCATCAGTGAGTCAGTACAGACCTACGAGCAGTACTTC
v_call: TRBV7-9; d_call: .; j_call: TRBJ1-3; clone_size: .; cdr3_aa: CASSLAAGSGNTIYF; cdr3_nt: TGTGCCAGCAGCTTAGCGGCGGGATCGGGAAACACCATATATTTT
v_call: TRBV4-2; d_call: TRBD2; j_call: TRBJ2-1; clone_size: .; cdr3_aa: CASSRRTSGGGDEQFF; cdr3_nt: TGTGCCAGCAGCAGACGGACTAGCGGGGGGGGCGATGAGCAGTTCTTC
v_call: TRBV29-1; d_call: .; j_call: TRBJ1-1; clone_size: once; cdr3_aa: CSVEESGSAFF; cdr3_nt: TGCAGCGTTGAAGAGTCAGGGTCCGCTTTCTTT
v_call: TRBV4-1; d_call: TRBD1; j_call: TRBJ1-5; clone_size: .; cdr3_aa: CASSQVGFQGAGQPQHF; cdr3_nt: TGCGCCAGCAGCCAAGTAGGGTTCCAGGGGGCGGGTCAGCCCCAGCATTTT
v_call: TRBV28; d_call: TRBD2; j_call: TRBJ2-1; clone_size: .; cdr3_aa: CASSLLASGRYNEQFF; cdr3_nt: TGTGCCAGCAGTTTATTGGCTAGCGGGAGATACAATGAGCAGTTCTTC
v_call: TRBV6-6; d_call: TRBD1; j_call: TRBJ1-2; clone_size: few; cdr3_aa: CASSRDRAERYTF; cdr3_nt: TGTGCCAGCAGCCGGGACAGGGCTGAGCGCTACACCTTC
v_call: TRBV4-3; d_call: TRBD2; j_call: TRBJ2-1; clone_size: .; cdr3_aa: CASSQDRGSGDSSYNEQFF; cdr3_nt: TGCGCCAGCAGCCAAGATAGGGGTAGCGGGGATAGCTCCTACAATGAGCAGTTCTTC
v_call: TRBV25-1; d_call: .; j_call: TRBJ1-2; clone_size: .; cdr3_aa: CASSGGLLGYTF; cdr3_nt: TGTGCCAGCAGTGGGGGCCTTCTGGGCTACACCTTC
v_call: TRBV1; d_call: .; j_call: TRBJ2-1; clone_size: .; cdr3_aa: CTSRLAGEYNEQFF; cdr3_nt: TGCACCAGCAGGCTAGCGGGGGAATACAATGAGCAGTTCTTC
v_call: TRBV19; d_call: .; j_call: TRBJ2-4; clone_size: .; cdr3_aa: CASSMIRGLGNIQYF; cdr3_nt: TGTGCCAGTAGTATGATAAGAGGACTCGGGAACATTCAGTACTTC
v_call: TRBV7-2; d_call: .; j_call: TRBJ2-5; clone_size: few; cdr3_aa: CASSLGQVGETQYF; cdr3_nt: TGTGCCAGCAGCTTAGGGCAGGTCGGAGAGACCCAGTACTTC
v_call: TRBV14; d_call: TRBD2; j_call: TRBJ2-2; clone_size: once; cdr3_aa: CASSRGLAVNTGELFF; cdr3_nt: TGTGCCAGCAGCCGTGGACTAGCGGTTAACACCGGGGAGCTGTTTTTT
v_call: TRBV7-2; d_call: .; j_call: TRBJ1-2; clone_size: .; cdr3_aa: CASSLLDSNYGYTF; cdr3_nt: TGTGCCAGCAGCTTACTGGACAGTAACTATGGCTACACCTTC
v_call: TRBV9; d_call: .; j_call: TRBJ2-7; clone_size: once; cdr3_aa: CASSVDLLVKEQYF; cdr3_nt: TGTGCCAGCAGCGTAGATCTGTTAGTGAAAGAGCAGTACTTC
v_call: TRBV7-6; d_call: .; j_call: TRBJ2-7; clone_size: .; cdr3_aa: CASSLDVGTYEQYF; cdr3_nt: TGTGCCAGCAGCTTAGACGTCGGTACCTACGAGCAGTACTTC
v_call: TRBV5-4; d_call: .; j_call: TRBJ2-7; clone_size: .; cdr3_aa: CASSLDTTGSHEQYF; cdr3_nt: TGTGCCAGCAGCTTGGACACCACAGGTAGCCACGAGCAGTACTTC
v_call: TRBV28; d_call: TRBD2; j_call: TRBJ2-5; clone_size: .; cdr3_aa: CAILSGRDGTQYF; cdr3_nt: TGTGCCATCCTGAGCGGGAGGGATGGGACCCAGTACTTC